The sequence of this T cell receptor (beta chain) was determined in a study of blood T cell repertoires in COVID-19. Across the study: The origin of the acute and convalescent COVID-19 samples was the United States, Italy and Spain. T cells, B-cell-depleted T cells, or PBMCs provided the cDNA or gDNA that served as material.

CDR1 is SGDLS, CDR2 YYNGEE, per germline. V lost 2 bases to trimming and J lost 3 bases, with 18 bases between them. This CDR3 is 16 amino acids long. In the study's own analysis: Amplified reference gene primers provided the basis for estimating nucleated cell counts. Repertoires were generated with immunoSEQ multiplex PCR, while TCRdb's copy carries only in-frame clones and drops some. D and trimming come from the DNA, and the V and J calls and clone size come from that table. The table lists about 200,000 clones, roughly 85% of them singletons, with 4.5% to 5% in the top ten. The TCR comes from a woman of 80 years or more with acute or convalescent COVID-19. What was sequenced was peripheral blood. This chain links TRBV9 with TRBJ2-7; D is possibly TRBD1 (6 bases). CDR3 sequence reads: CASSVLPGAGNYEQYF. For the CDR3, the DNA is TGTGCCAGCAGCGTCCTTCCAGGGGCGGGTAACTACGAGCAGTACTTC.